The present T cell receptor beta chain was sequenced within a study of metastatic and nonmetastatic thyroid tumors. Turning to the study itself: From malignant and benign thyroid patients, repertoires in blood and in tumor or nodule tissue were compared.

Ahead of thyroid surgery, no patient had received treatment of any kind. The V segment lost 0 bases and the J segment 8 bases; nucleotides outside the gene matches: 2. The CDR3 totals 14 residues. Germline lookup yields CDR1 MGHRA and CDR2 YSYEKL. This clone was detected many times. MiXCR was used by TCRdb to re-call the PCR reads. The table shows about 39,000 clones, with roughly a fifth occurring only once. The chain employs TRBV4-1 and TRBJ1-4; TRBD1 matches at 8 bases. Sequencing was carried out using blood. The clonotype comes from a female donor with papillary thyroid cancer or a benign thyroid nodule (not recorded which). Some clones in this sample may be carry-over from other donors' samples. The DNA for the CDR3 is TGCGCCAGCAGCCAAGAACGACAGGGGGAAAAACTGTTTTTT. Its translation is CASSQERQGEKLFF.